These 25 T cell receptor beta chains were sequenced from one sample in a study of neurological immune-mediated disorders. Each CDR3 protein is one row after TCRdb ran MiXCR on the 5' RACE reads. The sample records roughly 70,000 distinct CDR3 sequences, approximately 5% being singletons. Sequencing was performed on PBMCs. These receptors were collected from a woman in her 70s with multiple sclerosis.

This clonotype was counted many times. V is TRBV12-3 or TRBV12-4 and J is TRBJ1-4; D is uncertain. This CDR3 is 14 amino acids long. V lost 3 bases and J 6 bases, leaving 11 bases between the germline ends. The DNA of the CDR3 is TGTGCCAGCAGTTTGCGGGGTCGGGATGAAAAACTGTTTTTT. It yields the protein CASSLRGRDEKLFF.

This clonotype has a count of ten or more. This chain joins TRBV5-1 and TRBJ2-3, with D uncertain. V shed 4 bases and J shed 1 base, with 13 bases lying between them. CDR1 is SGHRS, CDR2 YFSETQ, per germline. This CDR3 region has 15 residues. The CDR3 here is CASSPGLLGTDTQYF. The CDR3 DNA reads TGCGCCAGCAGCCCCGGGCTTCTCGGCACAGATACGCAGTATTTT.

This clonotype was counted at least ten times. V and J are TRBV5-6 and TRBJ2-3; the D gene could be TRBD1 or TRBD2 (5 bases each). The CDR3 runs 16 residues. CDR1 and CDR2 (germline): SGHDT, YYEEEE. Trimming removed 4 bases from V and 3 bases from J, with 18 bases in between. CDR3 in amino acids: CASSPGTVWGTDTQYF. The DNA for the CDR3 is TGTGCCAGCAGCCCTGGGACGGTGTGGGGAACAGATACGCAGTATTTT.

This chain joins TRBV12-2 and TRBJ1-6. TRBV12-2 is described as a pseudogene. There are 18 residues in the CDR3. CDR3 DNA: TGTGCAAGTCGCTCTCTGTCAGGGCCATTTCCCTATAATTCACCCCTCCACTTT. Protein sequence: CASRSLSGPFPYNSPLHF.

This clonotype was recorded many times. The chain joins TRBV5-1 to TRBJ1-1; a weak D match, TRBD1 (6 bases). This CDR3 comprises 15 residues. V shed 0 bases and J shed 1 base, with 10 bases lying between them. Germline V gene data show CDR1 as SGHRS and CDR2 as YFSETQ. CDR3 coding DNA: TGCGCCAGCAGCTTGGAGGCGGACAGGAACACTGAAGCTTTCTTT. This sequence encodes CASSLEADRNTEAFF.

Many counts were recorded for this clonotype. The CDR3 here is CASSHRGLGPDEQFF. DNA for the CDR3: TGCGCCAGCAGCCACAGGGGACTAGGGCCAGATGAGCAGTTCTTC. The J gene is TRBJ2-1, the V gene TRBV5-1; D may be TRBD2 (8 bases). The CDR3 extends over 15 amino acids. Germline CDR1 SGHRS, CDR2 YFSETQ. V dropped 4 bases and J dropped 8 bases, with 19 bases sitting between them.

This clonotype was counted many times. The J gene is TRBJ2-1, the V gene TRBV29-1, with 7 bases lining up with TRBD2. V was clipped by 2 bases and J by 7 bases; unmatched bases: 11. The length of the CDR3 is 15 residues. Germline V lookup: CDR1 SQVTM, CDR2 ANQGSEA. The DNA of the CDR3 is TGCAGCGTTGAACGGGGAGGGCCGCAAGGGAATGAGCAGTTCTTC. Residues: CSVERGGPQGNEQFF.

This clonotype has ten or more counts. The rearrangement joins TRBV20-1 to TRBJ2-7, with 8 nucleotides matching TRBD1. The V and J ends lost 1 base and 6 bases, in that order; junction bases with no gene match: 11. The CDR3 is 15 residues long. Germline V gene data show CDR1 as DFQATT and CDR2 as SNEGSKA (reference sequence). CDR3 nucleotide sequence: TGCAGTGCTAGAGTCACGTCGGCAGGGGGCAGCGAGCAGTACTTC. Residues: CSARVTSAGGSEQYF.

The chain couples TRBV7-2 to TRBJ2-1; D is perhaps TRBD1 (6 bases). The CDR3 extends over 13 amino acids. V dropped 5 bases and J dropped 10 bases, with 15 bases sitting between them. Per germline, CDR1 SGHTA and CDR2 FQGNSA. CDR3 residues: CASSGTGWNEQFF. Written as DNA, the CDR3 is TGTGCCAGCAGCGGAACAGGGTGGAACGAGCAGTTCTTC. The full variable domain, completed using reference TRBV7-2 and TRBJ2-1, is GAGVSQSPSNKVTEKGKDVELRCDPISGHTALYWYRQSLGQGLEFLIYFQGNSAPDKSGLPSDRFSAERTGGSVSTLTIQRTQQEDSAVYLCASSGTGWNEQFFGPGTRLTVL.

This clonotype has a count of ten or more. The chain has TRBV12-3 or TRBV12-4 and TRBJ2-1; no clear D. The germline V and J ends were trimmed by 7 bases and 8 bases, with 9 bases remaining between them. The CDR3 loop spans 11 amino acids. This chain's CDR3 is CASTRTHEQFF. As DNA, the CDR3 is TGTGCCAGCACCCGCACCCATGAGCAGTTCTTC.

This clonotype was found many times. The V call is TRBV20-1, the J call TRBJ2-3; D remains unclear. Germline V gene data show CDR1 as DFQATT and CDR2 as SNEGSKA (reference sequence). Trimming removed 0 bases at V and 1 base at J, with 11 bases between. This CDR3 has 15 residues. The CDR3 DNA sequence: TGCAGTGCTAGAGATCCTGTTAGGGGCACAGATACGCAGTATTTT. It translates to CSARDPVRGTDTQYF.

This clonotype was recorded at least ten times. CDR3: CASSRGDTELEPQHF. The DNA of the CDR3 is TGTGCCAGCAGTCGAGGGGACACCGAGCTGGAGCCCCAGCATTTT. This rearrangement joins TRBV7-2 to TRBJ1-5, with D possibly TRBD1 on 6 matching bases. The CDR3 sequence is 15 residues long. V was trimmed by 6 bases and J by 8 bases, leaving 20 bases between them. Germline CDR1 and CDR2: SGHTA and FQGNSA.

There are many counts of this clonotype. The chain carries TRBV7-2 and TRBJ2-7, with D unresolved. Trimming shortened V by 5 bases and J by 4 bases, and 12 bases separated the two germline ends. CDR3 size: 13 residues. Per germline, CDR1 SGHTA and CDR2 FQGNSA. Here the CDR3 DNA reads TGTGCCAGCAGCCTCCAAGAAGCTTACGAGCAGTACTTC. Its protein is CASSLQEAYEQYF.

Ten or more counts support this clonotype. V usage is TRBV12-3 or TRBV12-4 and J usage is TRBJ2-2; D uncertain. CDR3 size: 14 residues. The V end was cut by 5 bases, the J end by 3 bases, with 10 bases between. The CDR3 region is CASSRAVDTGELFF. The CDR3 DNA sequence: TGTGCCAGCAGTCGCGCGGTGGACACCGGGGAGCTGTTTTTT.

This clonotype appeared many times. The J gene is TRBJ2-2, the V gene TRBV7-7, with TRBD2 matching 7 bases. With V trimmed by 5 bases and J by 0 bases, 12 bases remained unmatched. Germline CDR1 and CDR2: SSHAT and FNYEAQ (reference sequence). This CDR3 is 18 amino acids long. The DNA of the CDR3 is TGTGCCAGCAGCCCGTACACATGGACTAGAGCGAACACCGGGGAGCTGTTTTTT. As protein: CASSPYTWTRANTGELFF.

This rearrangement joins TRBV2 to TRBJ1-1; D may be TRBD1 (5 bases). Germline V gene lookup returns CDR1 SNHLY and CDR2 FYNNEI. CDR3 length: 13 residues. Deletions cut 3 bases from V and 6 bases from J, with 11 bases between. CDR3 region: CASSEVGAAEAFF. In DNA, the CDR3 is TGTGCCAGCAGTGAGGTCGGGGCGGCTGAAGCTTTCTTT.

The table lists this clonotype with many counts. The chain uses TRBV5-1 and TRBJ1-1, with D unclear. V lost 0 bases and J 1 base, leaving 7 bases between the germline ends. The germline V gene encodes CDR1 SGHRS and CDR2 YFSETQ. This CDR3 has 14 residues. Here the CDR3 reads CASSLARPNTEAFF. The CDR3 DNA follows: TGCGCCAGCAGCTTGGCCAGGCCGAACACTGAAGCTTTCTTT. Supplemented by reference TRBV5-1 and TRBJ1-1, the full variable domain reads KAGVTQTPRYLIKTRGQQVTLSCSPISGHRSVSWYQQTPGQGLQFLFEYFSETQRNKGNFPGRFSGRQFSNSRSEMNVSTLELGDSALYLCASSLARPNTEAFFGQGTRLTVV.

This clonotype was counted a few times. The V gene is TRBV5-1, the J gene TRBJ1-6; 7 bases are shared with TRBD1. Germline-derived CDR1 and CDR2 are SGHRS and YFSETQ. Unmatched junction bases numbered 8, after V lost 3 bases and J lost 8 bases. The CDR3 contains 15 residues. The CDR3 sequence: CASSSSGDRDSPLHF. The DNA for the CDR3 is TGCGCCAGCAGCTCCTCAGGGGACAGAGATTCACCCCTCCACTTT.

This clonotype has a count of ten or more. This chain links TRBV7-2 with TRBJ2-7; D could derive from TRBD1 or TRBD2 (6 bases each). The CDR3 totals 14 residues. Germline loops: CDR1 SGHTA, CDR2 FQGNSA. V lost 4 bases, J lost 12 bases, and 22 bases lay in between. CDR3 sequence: CASSSAEGQIVLYF. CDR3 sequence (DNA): TGTGCCAGCAGCTCGGCGGAGGGACAAATCGTGTTGTACTTC.

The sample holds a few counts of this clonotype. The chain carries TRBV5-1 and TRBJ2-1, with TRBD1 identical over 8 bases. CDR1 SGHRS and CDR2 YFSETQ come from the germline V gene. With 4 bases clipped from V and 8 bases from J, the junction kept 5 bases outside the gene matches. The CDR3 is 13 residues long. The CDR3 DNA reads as TGCGCCAGCAGCCCGGACAGGGCTTATGAGCAGTTCTTC. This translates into CASSPDRAYEQFF.

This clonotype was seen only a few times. CDR3 sequence (DNA): TGTGCCAGCAGCTTAAGGTCCGGGGGTAATGAGCAGTTCTTC. Amino acid sequence: CASSLRSGGNEQFF. The rearrangement links TRBV5-5 to TRBJ2-1; weak D call: TRBD2 (6 bases). This CDR3 region has 14 residues. V gave up 2 bases and J gave up 7 bases, with 13 bases separating them. CDR1 is SGHKS and CDR2 is YYEKEE in the germline V gene (reference sequence).

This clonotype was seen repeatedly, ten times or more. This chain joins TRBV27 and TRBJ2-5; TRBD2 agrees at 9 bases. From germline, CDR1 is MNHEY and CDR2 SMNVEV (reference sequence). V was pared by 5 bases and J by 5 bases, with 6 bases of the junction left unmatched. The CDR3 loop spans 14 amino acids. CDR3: CASSPFTSGETQYF. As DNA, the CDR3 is TGTGCCAGCAGTCCATTTACTAGCGGGGAGACCCAGTACTTC.

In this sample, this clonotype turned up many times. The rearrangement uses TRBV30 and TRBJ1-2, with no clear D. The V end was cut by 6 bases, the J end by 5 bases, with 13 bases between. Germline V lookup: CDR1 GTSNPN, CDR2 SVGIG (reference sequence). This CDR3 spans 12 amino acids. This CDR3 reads CACRIGRYGYTF. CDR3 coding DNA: TGTGCCTGCCGAATAGGGAGGTATGGCTACACCTTC.

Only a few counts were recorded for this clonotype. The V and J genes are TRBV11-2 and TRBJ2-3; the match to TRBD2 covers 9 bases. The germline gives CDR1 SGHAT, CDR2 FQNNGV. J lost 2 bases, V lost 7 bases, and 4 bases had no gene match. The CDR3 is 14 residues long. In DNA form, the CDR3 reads TGTGCCAGCAACCTAGCGGGATTCACAGATACGCAGTATTTT. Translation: CASNLAGFTDTQYF.

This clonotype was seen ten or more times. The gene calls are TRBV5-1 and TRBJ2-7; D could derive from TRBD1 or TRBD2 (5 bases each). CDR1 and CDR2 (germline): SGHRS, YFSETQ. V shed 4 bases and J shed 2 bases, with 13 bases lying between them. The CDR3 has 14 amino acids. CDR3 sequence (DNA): TGCGCCAGCAGCCCGGGACCTGGGGCCTACGAGCAGTACTTC. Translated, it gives CASSPGPGAYEQYF.